The source of this T cell receptor (beta chain) is a study of persistence of HIV-infected CD4 T cells (dated by TCRdb to the early 2020s). Study-level background: Suppressive ART had been received by participants for a median of 8 years. Apart from a couple of participants who underwent leukapheresis at a single time point, peripheral blood samples of up to 180 mL were collected from participants at multiple time points. TCRbeta sequencing assessed the clonality of all cells in each sorted population, while proviral sequencing assessed the clonality of infected cells. In the cross-participant TCR cluster analysis, roughly eight participants were included for CMV and 6 or 7 participants were included for Gag. CMV- and HIV-1 Gag-responding CD4+ T cells were isolated from ART-treated individuals so that antigen-driven clonal expansion of HIV-1-infected cells could be examined. The full study reports these points: Antigen-responding cells were enriched for degenerate expanded CDR3beta sequences, which suggests convergent selection of CD4+ responses to CMV and Gag. Bulk TCR analyses could not be limited to the rare CMV-responding cells that actually contained HIV-1 proviruses. Few individuals were included in the study, and only a limited range of antigens was tested. TCRbeta richness in CMV- and Gag-responding cells was significantly lower than in anti-CD3/anti-CD28-responding cells; CMV-responding cells had higher oligoclonality than CD3/CD28-stimulated and Gag-responding cells. Within the same sorted populations, TCR oligoclonality correlated with proviral oligoclonality.

The treatment or condition label on this specimen signifies: suppressive antiretroviral therapy. A pool of overlapping 15-mer peptides from HIV-1 Gag, at 0.8 to 1 ug per peptide per mL, was used to stimulate the cells. Responding CD4+ T cells were sorted by upregulation of both CD40 ligand and CD69. Participants were HIV-1-infected adults who started suppressive ART during chronic infection. Plasma HIV-1 RNA had been undetectable (below 50 copies/mL) in participants for at least 4 years. To be included, participants needed a CD4+ T cell count above 400 cells/uL and a positive CMV serology. Before stimulation, PBMCs were isolated using density centrifugation and then depleted of CD8+ T cells. Stimulation of CD8-depleted PBMCs was carried out for around 19 hours with anti-CD28/CD49d costimulation, CD40-blocking antibody and enfuvirtide, to prevent new infections. Sorting was done on either a Beckman Coulter MoFlo Legacy or an XDP sorter, and propidium iodide was used to exclude dead cells. For samples with more than one million cells, genomic DNA was extracted with the QIAamp DNA Mini Kit, and for all other samples the Quick-DNA Microprep Kit was used.

Only a few counts were recorded for this clone. The antigen it binds to is not known. Base qualities are not recorded, but no much larger clone differs from it by a single base. TCRbeta repertoires were sequenced from genomic DNA with the immunoSEQ hsTCRB assay version 4 in survey mode. Genomic DNA was diluted to around 10 ng/uL, and up to roughly 1 ug per sample was used for TCRbeta sequencing. The study's processing was this. Analysis of the TCRbeta data was done in ImmunoSeq Analyzer 3.0, and diversity was computed on productive nucleotide rearrangements. Using the Immunarch R package, the improved Chao index served to estimate lower-bound TCR diversity and the Gini coefficient served to estimate clonality. Different nucleotide rearrangements encoding the same CDR3beta amino acid sequence were treated as distinct clonotypes. TCRbeta sequences significantly enriched in antigen-responding cells relative to anti-CD3/anti-CD28-activated cells were identified by differential abundance analysis. Using predicted peptide-MHC specificity as the basis, GLIPH2 grouped TCRs into clusters, both for each participant individually and for the merged data sets that combined participants. Here the immuneACCESS table is served through TCRdb, limited to in-frame sequences with V and J called. Missing clones are a known gap in these copies; in checked studies unresolved V genes cover under half, and the rest lacks a known reason. The DNA was the basis for D and trimming; V, J and clone size are from that table. This sample gives 23,000 or so clones in total; about 74% of them show up just once. Of the sample, about 1.8% falls within the top ten clones.

For CDR1 and CDR2, the germline V gene (reference sequence) lists SEHNR and FQNEAQ. Germline trimming amounts to 6 bases on V and 4 bases on J, with 3 as the count of junction bases outside the gene matches. The CDR3 spans 13 residues, from the cysteine through the phenylalanine. Here the CDR3 DNA is all that survives: 39 bases in frame from base 1. Rearrangement joined TRBV7-9 to TRBJ1-1, with 9 bases matching TRBD1. Specimen: CD4+ T cells sorted from PBMCs after 18-hour stimulation, collected from a patient who received antiretroviral therapy. According to the study, the label for this sample's cell subset or site signals: CD40L+CD69+ CD4 T cells responding to HIV-1 Gag peptides. The sequence came from an adult man with HIV who was CMV-seropositive. The CDR3 region reads CASRLQGATEAFF. The DNA reads TGTGCCAGCAGATTACAGGGGGCCACTGAAGCTTTCTTT.